The T cell receptor beta chain under discussion was sequenced for a study of T cell responses to AZD1222 COVID-19 vaccine. Overall study findings and caveats: Clonal diversity was possibly underestimated; the donors were predominantly white British and more often female. Repertoires were obtained solely post-peak T cell response.

Concerning this clone itself: Its antigen is unknown.

Pooled together were second doses at about 4 or about 12 weeks. Libraries were prepared by immunoSEQ multiplex PCR; TCRdb keeps only in-frame clonotypes and omits some of them. The sample shows roughly 110,000 clones, roughly 87% of them seen only once. Germline CDR1 is LGHDT and CDR2 is YNNKEL (reference sequence). V was pared by 6 bases and J by 0 bases, with 8 bases of the junction left unmatched. The CDR3 contains 17 residues. The origin of this receptor is an adult who received the AZD1222 COVID-19 vaccine. This material consisted of peripheral blood, taken 28 days after the second AZD1222 dose. The rearrangement uses TRBV3-1 (or the pseudogene TRBV3-2) and TRBJ2-1; 10 positions match TRBD2. The CDR3 DNA reads as TGTGCCAGCAGTTTGGAGCGGGGGGGACTCTCCTACAATGAGCAGTTCTTC. Translating gives CASSLERGGLSYNEQFF.